The source of this T cell receptor beta chain is a study of OX40 agonist ivuxolimab in advanced cancers. On the study more broadly: The study gave patients intravenous ivuxolimab at 0.01 to 10 mg/kg every 2 weeks.

The method was immunoSEQ multiplex PCR; TCRdb's version includes in-frame clones alone and lacks a portion of them. The table lists tens of thousands of clones, 90% of them singletons. Germline V gene data show CDR1 as MNHNY and CDR2 as SVGAGI (reference sequence). After removal of 6 bases from V and 2 bases from J, the junction contained 3 bases not matched to a gene. The CDR3 consists of 14 residues. This clone was seen only once. Antigen specificity is unknown. Findings and caveats of the study: CD4+ and CD8+ T cells in blood underwent clonal expansion by week 6 at 0.1 to 3.0 mg/kg. Certain nonresponding patients likewise had low normalized T-cell clonal expansion.

The sequences come from CD4+ or CD8+ T cells sorted from blood, collected in a trial of the OX40 agonist ivuxolimab. This TCR came from an adult with an advanced solid tumor such as melanoma, head and neck, liver or kidney cancer. The chain employs TRBV6-6 and TRBJ2-1; 8 positions match TRBD2. The CDR3 DNA follows: TGTGCCAGCAGGGTCGGGGGGGCCTACAATGAGCAGTTCTTC. As protein: CASRVGGAYNEQFF.